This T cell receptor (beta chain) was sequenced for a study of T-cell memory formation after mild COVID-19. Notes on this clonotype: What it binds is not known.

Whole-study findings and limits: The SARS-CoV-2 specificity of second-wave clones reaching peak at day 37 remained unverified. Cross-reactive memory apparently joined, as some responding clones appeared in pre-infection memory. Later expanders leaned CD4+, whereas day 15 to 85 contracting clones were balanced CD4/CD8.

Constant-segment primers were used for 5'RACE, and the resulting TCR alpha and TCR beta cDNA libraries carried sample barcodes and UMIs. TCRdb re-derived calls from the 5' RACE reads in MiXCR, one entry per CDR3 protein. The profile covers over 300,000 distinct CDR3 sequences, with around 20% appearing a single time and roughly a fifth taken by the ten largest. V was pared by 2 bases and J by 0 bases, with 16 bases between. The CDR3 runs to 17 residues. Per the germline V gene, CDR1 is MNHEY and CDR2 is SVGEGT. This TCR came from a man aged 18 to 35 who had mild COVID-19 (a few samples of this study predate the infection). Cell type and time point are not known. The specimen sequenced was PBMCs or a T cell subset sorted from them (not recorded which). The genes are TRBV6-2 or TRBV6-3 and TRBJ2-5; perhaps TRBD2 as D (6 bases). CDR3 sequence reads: CASSYAAGPSNQETQYF. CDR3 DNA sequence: TGTGCCAGCAGTTACGCGGCGGGGCCTAGTAACCAAGAGACCCAGTACTTC.